The next 6 T cell receptor beta chains were all read from a single sample in a study of cytomegalovirus exposure and HLA in healthy donors. PCR primers comprised 60 Vbeta and 13 Jbeta primers. The repertoire was sequenced with immunoSEQ multiplex PCR; TCRdb's copy has only in-frame clones and lacks some. The table has about 170,000 clones, over 80% seen once. The sample comprised PBMCs. These receptors were collected from a boy aged 2 to 10 in good health and CMV-seronegative.

J is TRBJ2-3 and V is TRBV5-1; 10 bases align to TRBD2. Germline CDR1 is SGHRS and CDR2 is YFSETQ. J was trimmed by 0 bases and V by 2 bases; bases with no gene match: 9. The length of the CDR3 is 18 residues. The CDR3 loop is CASSLSRTSGPSTDTQYF. As DNA, the CDR3 is TGCGCCAGCAGCTTAAGTAGGACTAGCGGCCCTAGCACAGATACGCAGTATTTT.

The chain recombines TRBV4-3 with TRBJ1-1; weak D call: TRBD1 (6 bases). CDR3 length equals 13 residues. CDR1 is LGHNA, CDR2 YSLEER, per germline. The V gene lost 2 bases and the J gene lost 3 bases, with 7 bases spanning the gap. The CDR3 protein is CASSQTGHTEAFF. Written as DNA, the CDR3 is TGCGCCAGCAGCCAAACAGGGCACACTGAAGCTTTCTTT.

This clone is a singleton in its sample. V is TRBV18 and J is TRBJ2-7, with unresolved D. Germline CDR1 and CDR2: KGHSH and LQKENI. The CDR3 runs to 15 residues. Trimming left V 2 bases short and J 2 bases short, with 13 bases between. DNA for the CDR3: TGTGCCAGCTCACCAGCGCCGGGTCCAACCTACGAGCAGTACTTC. It encodes CASSPAPGPTYEQYF.

In DNA form, the CDR3 reads TGTGCCAGCAGCTTTGGGCACTCTAATTACAATGAGCAGTTCTTC. It codes for CASSFGHSNYNEQFF. J is TRBJ2-1 and V is TRBV5-6; no clear D. The CDR3 runs 15 residues. Looked up from germline, CDR1 is SGHDT and CDR2 is YYEEEE. Trimming removed 2 bases from V and 4 bases from J, with 13 bases in between.

This chain joins TRBV7-2 and TRBJ1-1, with a possible D match to TRBD1 (6 bases). Trimming removed 1 base from V and 4 bases from J, with 19 bases in between. The CDR3 totals 17 residues. The germline V gene encodes CDR1 SGHTA and CDR2 FQGNSA. The CDR3 protein is CASSLGGGAISSTEAFF. For the CDR3, the DNA is TGTGCCAGCAGCTTAGGGGGGGGCGCCATATCGAGCACTGAAGCTTTCTTT.

Here the CDR3 DNA reads TGTGCCAGCAGTTACAATGGCGGGGGAAACTCCTACGAGCAGTACGTC. This gives the protein CASSYNGGGNSYEQYV. The V call is TRBV6-5, the J call TRBJ2-7, with 7 nucleotides matching TRBD2. The CDR3 extends over 16 amino acids. With 2 bases clipped from V and 0 bases from J, the junction kept 7 bases outside the gene matches. Germline V gene lookup returns CDR1 MNHEY and CDR2 SVGAGI.